These T cell receptor beta chains were read from a single sample in a study of OX40 agonist ivuxolimab in advanced cancers. This table comes from immunoSEQ multiplex PCR, and its TCRdb copy is limited to in-frame clones, with some not included. Here the sample spans 15,000 or so clones, less than 75% being singletons. Source: CD4+ or CD8+ T cells sorted from blood, taken in a trial of the OX40 agonist ivuxolimab. The receptors shown here come from an adult with an advanced solid tumor such as melanoma, head and neck, liver or kidney cancer. CDR3s include the opening cysteine and the closing phenylalanine or tryptophan. A D gene is named only where the DNA matches it firmly. The size field is filled for only some rows; it gives once, few, many or a size class.

j_call	d_call	clone_size	v_call	cdr3_aa	cdr3_nt
TRBJ2-1	NA	NA	TRBV3-1/TRBV3-2	CAGSQAFF	TGTGCCGGCAGCCAAGCCTTCTTC
TRBJ2-1	NA	NA	TRBV19	CASSIDLRGNEQFF	TGTGCCAGTAGTATAGATCTAAGGGGCAATGAGCAGTTCTTC
TRBJ1-1	NA	NA	TRBV4-1	CASSQTGNTEAFF	TGCGCCAGCAGCCAAACAGGGAACACTGAAGCTTTCTTT
TRBJ2-3	TRBD2	many	TRBV11-3	CASSSTPGGVTDTQYF	TGTGCCAGCAGTTCCACCCCGGGAGGCGTCACAGATACGCAGTATTTT
TRBJ2-6	TRBD1	NA	TRBV6-1	CASSATTGGTSGANVLTF	TGTGCCAGCAGTGCCACGACAGGGGGGACCTCTGGGGCCAACGTCCTGACTTTC
TRBJ2-2	NA	NA	TRBV30	CAWTEVAGELFF	TGTGCCTGGACGGAAGTAGCGGGGGAGCTGTTTTTT
TRBJ2-5	NA	once	TRBV28	CASSFLSFRDREAETQYF	TGTGCCAGCAGTTTTTTAAGTTTTCGAGACAGGGAGGCAGAGACCCAGTACTTC
TRBJ2-7	TRBD2	once	TRBV11-1	CASSLGGVAYEQYF	TGTGCCAGCAGCTTGGGAGGGGTCGCCTACGAGCAGTACTTC
TRBJ1-2	TRBD1	NA	TRBV29-1	CSVATGNDYGYTF	TGCAGCGTTGCGACAGGGAACGACTATGGCTACACCTTC
TRBJ1-1	NA	few	TRBV7-8	CASSFDSFSEAFF	TGTGCCAGCAGCTTTGATTCTTTCAGTGAAGCTTTCTTT
TRBJ1-1	NA	NA	TRBV5-1	CASSHSPDRILAGAEAFF	TGCGCCAGCAGCCACTCCCCAGACAGAATTCTCGCCGGGGCTGAAGCTTTCTTT
TRBJ2-7	TRBD2	NA	TRBV4-3	CASSQDGTSGGEQYF	TGCGCCAGCAGCCAAGACGGTACTAGCGGTGGCGAGCAGTACTTC
TRBJ2-3	NA	NA	TRBV6-4	CASSEGASTDTQYF	TGTGCCAGCAGTGAGGGGGCGTCGACAGATACGCAGTATTTT
TRBJ2-1	NA	NA	TRBV25-1	CASSVTNEQFF	TGTGCCAGCAGTGTCACAAATGAGCAGTTCTTC
TRBJ2-7	TRBD1	NA	TRBV27	CASTGTGVLEQYF	TGTGCCAGCACCGGGACAGGGGTGCTCGAGCAGTACTTC
TRBJ2-5	TRBD2	NA	TRBV27	CASSLLSGTTQYF	TGTGCCAGCAGTTTATTGAGCGGGACGACCCAGTACTTC
TRBJ2-6	NA	NA	TRBV29-1	CSVRGSGANVLTF	TGCAGCGTTCGGGGTTCTGGGGCCAACGTCCTGACTTTC
TRBJ2-3	TRBD2	NA	TRBV27	CASSRTRAGGADTQYF	TGTGCCAGCAGTCGGACCCGAGCGGGAGGGGCCGATACGCAGTATTTT
TRBJ1-3	NA	NA	TRBV29-1	CSVMTASGNTIYF	TGCAGCGTTATGACAGCCTCTGGAAACACCATATATTTT
TRBJ2-7	TRBD1	few	TRBV30	CACGQVAYEQYF	TGTGCCTGCGGACAGGTTGCCTACGAGCAGTACTTC
TRBJ2-7	TRBD1	NA	TRBV28	CASRRDRGDYEQYF	TGTGCCAGCAGACGAGACAGGGGGGACTACGAGCAGTACTTC
TRBJ1-5	NA	few	TRBV21-1	CASSKGQGNQPQHF	TGTGCCAGCAGCAAGGGACAGGGCAATCAGCCCCAGCATTTT
TRBJ2-1	TRBD2	NA	TRBV7-8	CASSLDITSGYNEQFF	TGTGCCAGCAGCTTAGACATTACTAGCGGTTACAATGAGCAGTTCTTC
TRBJ2-7	TRBD2	NA	TRBV27	CATGGGAPPYEQYF	TGTGCCACGGGAGGGGGAGCACCCCCCTACGAGCAGTACTTC
TRBJ2-2	NA	NA	TRBV29-1	CSVEPANTGELFF	TGCAGCGTTGAGCCGGCGAACACCGGGGAGCTGTTTTTT